A selection of T cell receptor beta chains follows, all from one sample in a study of shared clonotypes between healthy human individuals. Using immunoSEQ multiplex PCR, the repertoire was profiled, and TCRdb retains in-frame clones only, with some absent. The table has about 2.1 million clones, about 94% seen once. What was sequenced was naive CD8+ T cells from PBMCs. Every receptor here comes from a man younger than 30 in good health. Some clones in this sample may be carry-over from other donors' samples. Both conserved end residues are part of each CDR3. The D gene is left open where the match is weak. Size tells how often a clone was seen (once, few, many) or the class of an expanded clone, and some rows leave it out.

DNA: TGTGCCAGCAGCTTGTGGGATGATTATAATTCACCCCTCCACTTT; CDR3: CASSLWDDYNSPLHF; D: -; V: TRBV5-6; J: TRBJ1-6; size: -
DNA: TGTGCCAGCAGCTTAACAGCGGGAGGCTCCTACGAGCAGTACTTC; CDR3: CASSLTAGGSYEQYF; D: TRBD2; V: TRBV7-2; J: TRBJ2-7; size: -
DNA: TGTGCCAGCAGCGTACTGGGGGGCCTGGAGACCCAGTACTTC; CDR3: CASSVLGGLETQYF; D: -; V: TRBV9; J: TRBJ2-5; size: -
DNA: TGTGCCAGCAGTTTAGGAGTGGGACATTCCTACAATGAGCAGTTCTTC; CDR3: CASSLGVGHSYNEQFF; D: -; V: TRBV16; J: TRBJ2-1; size: -
DNA: TGTGCCAGCAGCCTCGCAAACTATAGGGCGAATGGCTACACCTTC; CDR3: CASSLANYRANGYTF; D: -; V: TRBV27; J: TRBJ1-2; size: -
DNA: TGCGCCAGCAGCCAAGGAACCCCAACCTCCAATGAGCAGTTCTTC; CDR3: CASSQGTPTSNEQFF; D: -; V: TRBV4-3; J: TRBJ2-1; size: -
DNA: TGTGCCAGCAGCGCCCCTGCGCTACTCGGCTACAATGAGCAGTTCTTC; CDR3: CASSAPALLGYNEQFF; D: -; V: TRBV9; J: TRBJ2-1; size: -
DNA: TGTGCCAGCAGCACCCCGAGGTCTGGGACAGGGTATTACAATGAGCAGTTCTTC; CDR3: CASSTPRSGTGYYNEQFF; D: TRBD1; V: TRBV28; J: TRBJ2-1; size: once
DNA: TGTGCCAGCAGTTTCCACAGGGGGATGGCCGGGGAGCTGTTTTTT; CDR3: CASSFHRGMAGELFF; D: TRBD1; V: TRBV27; J: TRBJ2-2; size: -
DNA: TGTGCCAGCAGCCACTCCGGGACAGGCGGGAATGAGCAGTTCTTC; CDR3: CASSHSGTGGNEQFF; D: TRBD1; V: TRBV11-1; J: TRBJ2-1; size: -
DNA: TGTGCCAGCAGTTTTACGGGAGTTCAGCCCCAGCATTTT; CDR3: CASSFTGVQPQHF; D: -; V: TRBV27; J: TRBJ1-5; size: -
DNA: TGTGCCAGCAGTTCCCGACTTATAAATGAGCAGTTCTTC; CDR3: CASSSRLINEQFF; D: -; V: TRBV27; J: TRBJ2-1; size: -
DNA: TGTGCCAGCAGTGAACCGGGGGCCACTGAAGCTTTCTTT; CDR3: CASSEPGATEAFF; D: -; V: TRBV2; J: TRBJ1-1; size: -
DNA: TGTGCCAGCAGTCAGGGCCTACGCTACGAGCAGTACTTC; CDR3: CASSQGLRYEQYF; D: -; V: TRBV11-2; J: TRBJ2-7; size: -
DNA: TGTGCCAGCAGTTCGGACAGTGAAGCTTTCTTT; CDR3: CASSSDSEAFF; D: -; V: TRBV2; J: TRBJ1-1; size: few
DNA: TGCGCCAGCAGCTTGGGAGCAGGGGACACTGAAGCTTTCTTT; CDR3: CASSLGAGDTEAFF; D: -; V: TRBV5-1; J: TRBJ1-1; size: few
DNA: TGTGCCAGCAGCCCTGGGACCGGGACTAGCGGCTCCTACGAGCAGTACTTC; CDR3: CASSPGTGTSGSYEQYF; D: TRBD2; V: TRBV7-8; J: TRBJ2-7; size: -
DNA: TGTGCCAGCAGCCAAGAACTGGGCACCCAGGAGCAGTACTTC; CDR3: CASSQELGTQEQYF; D: -; V: TRBV4-2; J: TRBJ2-7; size: once
DNA: TGTGCCAGCAGCTACCAGACAGGGAACACTGAAGCTTTCTTT; CDR3: CASSYQTGNTEAFF; D: -; V: TRBV7-3; J: TRBJ1-1; size: -
DNA: TGTGCCAGCAGGCCGGACAAGGCTAATGAAAAACTGTTTTTT; CDR3: CASRPDKANEKLFF; D: -; V: TRBV11-2; J: TRBJ1-4; size: -
DNA: TGTGCCAGCACTCTAGGGGCGGAGGGGGCTTACAATGAGCAGTTCTTC; CDR3: CASTLGAEGAYNEQFF; D: -; V: TRBV7-9; J: TRBJ2-1; size: once
DNA: TGTGCCAGCAGTTACTCGTCCCCTCCGGAGCAGTACTTC; CDR3: CASSYSSPPEQYF; D: -; V: TRBV6-6; J: TRBJ2-7; size: -
DNA: TGTGCCAGCAGCACAGGGGGGCAAGAGACCCAGTACTTC; CDR3: CASSTGGQETQYF; D: TRBD1; V: TRBV5-6; J: TRBJ2-5; size: once
DNA: TGTGCCACCAGCAGAGGGGAGGGGAACGAGCAGTACTTC; CDR3: CATSRGEGNEQYF; D: TRBD2; V: TRBV15; J: TRBJ2-7; size: -
DNA: TGTGCCAGCAGTGCCGGGACAGTCTCCACTGAAGCTTTCTTT; CDR3: CASSAGTVSTEAFF; D: TRBD1; V: TRBV27; J: TRBJ1-1; size: -
DNA: TGTGCCAGCAGCAAAAATATCCGGGACCCCCCGCAGTACTTC; CDR3: CASSKNIRDPPQYF; D: -; V: TRBV14; J: TRBJ2-7; size: -
DNA: TGTGCCAGCAGTTGGGACAGGGGGAACACCGGGGAGCTGTTTTTT; CDR3: CASSWDRGNTGELFF; D: TRBD1; V: TRBV28; J: TRBJ2-2; size: -
DNA: TGTGCCAGCAGTGAATACTCCGGGGCCAACGTCCTGACTTTC; CDR3: CASSEYSGANVLTF; D: -; V: TRBV6-1; J: TRBJ2-6; size: -
DNA: TGTGCCAGTAGTAAAGGGTCCTACGAGCAGTACTTC; CDR3: CASSKGSYEQYF; D: -; V: TRBV19; J: TRBJ2-7; size: -
DNA: TGTGCCAGTAGTCTACACAGGGACAATCAGCCCCAGCATTTT; CDR3: CASSLHRDNQPQHF; D: -; V: TRBV19; J: TRBJ1-5; size: -
DNA: TGTGCCAGTAGTACATCCCTAGCGGGGGAGTACCAAGAGACCCAGTACTTC; CDR3: CASSTSLAGEYQETQYF; D: TRBD2; V: TRBV19; J: TRBJ2-5; size: -
DNA: TGTGCCAGTAGTATCGGCGGGAGTTACGAGCAGTACTTC; CDR3: CASSIGGSYEQYF; D: TRBD2; V: TRBV19; J: TRBJ2-7; size: -
DNA: TGTGCCAGCAGCCTGATGGGGGTTACCTACGAGCAGTACTTC; CDR3: CASSLMGVTYEQYF; D: -; V: TRBV11-1; J: TRBJ2-7; size: -
DNA: TGCGCCAGCATCCCGGAGGGGTACAATGAGCAGTTCTTC; CDR3: CASIPEGYNEQFF; D: -; V: TRBV5-1; J: TRBJ2-1; size: -
DNA: TGCGCCAGCAGCTTTAGGACTAGCGGGAGGGCCACCGGGGAGCTGTTTTTT; CDR3: CASSFRTSGRATGELFF; D: TRBD2; V: TRBV5-1; J: TRBJ2-2; size: -
DNA: TGTGCCAGCTCCCCGGAACCGGGCAATCAGCCCCAGCATTTT; CDR3: CASSPEPGNQPQHF; D: -; V: TRBV18; J: TRBJ1-5; size: -
DNA: TGTGCCAGCAGCTTTACCTCAGGGTACTATGGCTACACCTTC; CDR3: CASSFTSGYYGYTF; D: -; V: TRBV5-4; J: TRBJ1-2; size: -
DNA: TGCGCCAGCAGCCCGCAGCGGGCCACCTACAATGAGCAGTTCTTC; CDR3: CASSPQRATYNEQFF; D: -; V: TRBV4-1; J: TRBJ2-1; size: -
DNA: TGTGCCAGCACCCAATCTGAGGGGACGGTACGGTTCTTC; CDR3: CASTQSEGTVRFF; D: -; V: TRBV6-5; J: TRBJ2-1; size: -
DNA: TGCAGCGTAGCAGACTCTGGGGCCAACGTCCTGACTTTC; CDR3: CSVADSGANVLTF; D: -; V: TRBV29-1; J: TRBJ2-6; size: -
DNA: TGTGCCACCAGCAGAGAGGGAAAGGTCTCGAGAGCCCAGCATTTT; CDR3: CATSREGKVSRAQHF; D: -; V: TRBV15; J: TRBJ1-5; size: -
DNA: TGTGCCAGCAGCTTACGGGGGATCTCAGATACGCAGTATTTT; CDR3: CASSLRGISDTQYF; D: -; V: TRBV7-9; J: TRBJ2-3; size: -
DNA: TGTGCCAGCAGCTTACAGGGGTCGAGCGGGGAGCTGTTTTTT; CDR3: CASSLQGSSGELFF; D: -; V: TRBV11-2; J: TRBJ2-2; size: -
DNA: TGTGCCAGCAGGCCGGCGGCGGGGACAGAGCCTTACGAGCAGTACTTC; CDR3: CASRPAAGTEPYEQYF; D: -; V: TRBV28; J: TRBJ2-7; size: -
DNA: TGTGCCAGCAGTGAACTCAGGGGGTGGAACACCGGGGAGCTGTTTTTT; CDR3: CASSELRGWNTGELFF; D: TRBD1; V: TRBV6-1; J: TRBJ2-2; size: -
DNA: TGTGCCAGCAGTCCAACAGGGCGAACCACCTACGAGCAGTACTTC; CDR3: CASSPTGRTTYEQYF; D: -; V: TRBV27; J: TRBJ2-7; size: -
DNA: TGTGCCAGCAGTCCCCGACAGGGATCCAACTATGGCTACACCTTC; CDR3: CASSPRQGSNYGYTF; D: TRBD1; V: TRBV6-6; J: TRBJ1-2; size: -
DNA: TGTGCCAGCAGTTTGGGACAGGGGGATCAGCCCCAGCATTTT; CDR3: CASSLGQGDQPQHF; D: TRBD1; V: TRBV28; J: TRBJ1-5; size: once
DNA: TGTGCCAGCAGCTACGAAAATGAGCAGTTCTTC; CDR3: CASSYENEQFF; D: -; V: TRBV7-9; J: TRBJ2-1; size: -
DNA: TGTGCCAGCAGCTATGGGACTCCTGAGCAGTTCTTC; CDR3: CASSYGTPEQFF; D: -; V: TRBV4-2; J: TRBJ2-1; size: -
DNA: TGTGCCAGCAGTTCCAACAGGGCCCCCTTCTATGGCTACACCTTC; CDR3: CASSSNRAPFYGYTF; D: -; V: TRBV28; J: TRBJ1-2; size: -
DNA: TGTGCCAGCAGCGTAGAGGGGACCTTGGGAGATACGCAGTATTTT; CDR3: CASSVEGTLGDTQYF; D: -; V: TRBV9; J: TRBJ2-3; size: -
DNA: TGTGCCAGCAGCTTCCCACAGGGGTACGAGCAGTACTTC; CDR3: CASSFPQGYEQYF; D: TRBD1; V: TRBV7-9; J: TRBJ2-7; size: -
DNA: TGTGCCAGCAGCAAAGGATGCAGGGACGACACCGGGGAGCTGTTTTTT; CDR3: CASSKGCRDDTGELFF; D: -; V: TRBV21-1; J: TRBJ2-2; size: few
DNA: TGTGCCAGCAGTGACACCCTGACAGGGGTATCTGGGGAGCAGTACTTC; CDR3: CASSDTLTGVSGEQYF; D: TRBD1; V: TRBV25-1; J: TRBJ2-7; size: -
DNA: TGTGCCAGCAGCCTAGCTAGCACCGGGGAGCTGTTTTTT; CDR3: CASSLASTGELFF; D: -; V: TRBV27; J: TRBJ2-2; size: -
DNA: TGTGCCAGCAGTTTTGGCGACTCAGATACGCAGTATTTT; CDR3: CASSFGDSDTQYF; D: -; V: TRBV28; J: TRBJ2-3; size: -
DNA: TGTGCCAGCCAAATGGGTTATAGCAATCAGCCCCAGCATTTT; CDR3: CASQMGYSNQPQHF; D: -; V: TRBV27; J: TRBJ1-5; size: -